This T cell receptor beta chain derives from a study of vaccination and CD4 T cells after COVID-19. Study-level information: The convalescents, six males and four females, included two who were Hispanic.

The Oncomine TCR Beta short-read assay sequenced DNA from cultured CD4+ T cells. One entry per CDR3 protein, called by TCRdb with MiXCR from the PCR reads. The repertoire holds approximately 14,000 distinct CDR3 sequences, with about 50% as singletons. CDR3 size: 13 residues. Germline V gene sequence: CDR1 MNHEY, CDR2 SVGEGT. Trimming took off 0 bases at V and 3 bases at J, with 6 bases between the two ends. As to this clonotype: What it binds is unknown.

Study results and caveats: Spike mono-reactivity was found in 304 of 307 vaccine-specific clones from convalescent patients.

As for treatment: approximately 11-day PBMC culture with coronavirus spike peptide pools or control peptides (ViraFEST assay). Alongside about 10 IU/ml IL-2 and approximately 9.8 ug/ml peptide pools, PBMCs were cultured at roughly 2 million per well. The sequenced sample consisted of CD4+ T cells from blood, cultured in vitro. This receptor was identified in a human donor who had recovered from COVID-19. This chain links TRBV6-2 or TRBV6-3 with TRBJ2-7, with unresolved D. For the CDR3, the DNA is TGTGCCAGCAGTTACTCGATACTCTACGAGCAGTACTTC. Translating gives CASSYSILYEQYF.